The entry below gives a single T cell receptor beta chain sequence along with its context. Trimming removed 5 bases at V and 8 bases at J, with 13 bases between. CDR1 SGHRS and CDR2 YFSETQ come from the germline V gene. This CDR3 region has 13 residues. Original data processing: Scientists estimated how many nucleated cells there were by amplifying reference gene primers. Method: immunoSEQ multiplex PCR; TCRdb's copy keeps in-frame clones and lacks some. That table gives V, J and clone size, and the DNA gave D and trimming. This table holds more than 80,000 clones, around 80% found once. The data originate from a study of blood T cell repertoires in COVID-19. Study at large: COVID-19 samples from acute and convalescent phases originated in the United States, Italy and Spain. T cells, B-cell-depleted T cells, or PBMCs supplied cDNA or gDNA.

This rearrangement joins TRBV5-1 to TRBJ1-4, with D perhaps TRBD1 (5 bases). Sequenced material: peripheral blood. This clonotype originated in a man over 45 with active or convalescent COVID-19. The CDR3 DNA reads TGCGCCAGCAGTCGGCGGGAGGGGGAAAAACTGTTTTTT. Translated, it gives CASSRREGEKLFF.